The rows below give T cell receptor beta chains drawn from one sample of a study of tumor-infiltrating lymphocytes in primary liver carcinoma. TCRdb ran MiXCR on the multiplex PCR reads and lists one entry per CDR3 protein. The sample has about 30,000 distinct CDR3 sequences, around 70% seen once. The material sequenced was liver tumor tissue from sampling region 3. All receptors come from a woman in her 30s with primary liver carcinoma and hepatitis B virus infection. Both conserved end residues are part of each CDR3. D genes are given only for firm matches. Clone size appears in some rows only: once, few, many, or a class for an expanded clone.

D gene: NA; J gene: TRBJ2-2; clone size: few; CDR3 length: 14; V gene: TRBV6-5; CDR3 DNA: TGTGCCAGCAGTTCCGACAGGATCGCCGGGGAGCTGTTTTTT; CDR3 protein: CASSSDRIAGELFF
D gene: NA; J gene: TRBJ2-1; clone size: large; CDR3 length: 12; V gene: TRBV5-4; CDR3 DNA: TGTGCCAGCAGCTTAGGCGGCAATGAGCAGTTCTTC; CDR3 protein: CASSLGGNEQFF
D gene: NA; J gene: TRBJ1-1; clone size: NA; CDR3 length: 14; V gene: TRBV30; CDR3 DNA: TGTGCCTGGAATCCGGACCATGGCCCCTTTGAAGCTTTCTTT; CDR3 protein: CAWNPDHGPFEAFF
D gene: NA; J gene: TRBJ2-3; clone size: few; CDR3 length: 14; V gene: TRBV10-3; CDR3 DNA: TGTGTCTGCGGCGGGGAGCAGGGCACAGATACGCAGTATTTT; CDR3 protein: CVCGGEQGTDTQYF
D gene: NA; J gene: TRBJ2-7; clone size: NA; CDR3 length: 17; V gene: TRBV11-1; CDR3 DNA: TGTGCCAGGAGTATCACAGGAGGGGGCTCTCGGACCTATGAGCAGTACTTC; CDR3 protein: CARSITGGGSRTYEQYF
D gene: NA; J gene: TRBJ2-7; clone size: NA; CDR3 length: 15; V gene: TRBV28; CDR3 DNA: TGTGCCAGCAGTTTCTGGGCGGGGAGCGTGTACAAGCAGTACTTC; CDR3 protein: CASSFWAGSVYKQYF
D gene: NA; J gene: TRBJ2-3; clone size: NA; CDR3 length: 16; V gene: TRBV11-2; CDR3 DNA: TGTACCAGCGGCGCAGAGCGCCGGGGCTACACAGATACGCAGTATTTT; CDR3 protein: CTSGAERRGYTDTQYF
D gene: NA; J gene: TRBJ2-7; clone size: many; CDR3 length: 15; V gene: TRBV7-9; CDR3 DNA: TGTGCCAGCAGCCCTGTTAGCGGAGGAGCCTACGAGCAGTACTTC; CDR3 protein: CASSPVSGGAYEQYF
D gene: TRBD2; J gene: TRBJ2-2; clone size: once; CDR3 length: 15; V gene: TRBV7-9; CDR3 DNA: TGTGTCAGCAGCCCGGGGGGTAGCGGGAACGGGGAGCTGTTTTTT; CDR3 protein: CVSSPGGSGNGELFF
D gene: TRBD2; J gene: TRBJ2-1; clone size: NA; CDR3 length: 14; V gene: TRBV6-1; CDR3 DNA: TGTGCCACCAGAGCGGGGGACTCATACGATGAGCAGTTCTTC; CDR3 protein: CATRAGDSYDEQFF
D gene: NA; J gene: TRBJ2-3; clone size: few; CDR3 length: 17; V gene: TRBV11-2; CDR3 DNA: TGTGCCAGCAGCCATCGAGGGAGCGAGAACCTCACGGATACGCAGTATTTT; CDR3 protein: CASSHRGSENLTDTQYF
D gene: TRBD2; J gene: TRBJ2-1; clone size: NA; CDR3 length: 16; V gene: TRBV28; CDR3 DNA: TGTGCCATGAGTTCACAGCGGGAAGGTCGATACAATGAGCAGTTCTTC; CDR3 protein: CAMSSQREGRYNEQFF
D gene: NA; J gene: TRBJ1-1; clone size: few; CDR3 length: 15; V gene: TRBV10-3; CDR3 DNA: TGTGCCATCTGTGAATCACAGGGTTTAGACACTGAAGCTTCCTTT; CDR3 protein: CAICESQGLDTEASF
D gene: NA; J gene: TRBJ2-1; clone size: once; CDR3 length: 15; V gene: TRBV5-4; CDR3 DNA: TGTGCCAGCAACTTGGATGCCAGCGGCTACAATGAGCAGTTCTTC; CDR3 protein: CASNLDASGYNEQFF
D gene: NA; J gene: TRBJ2-3; clone size: NA; CDR3 length: 15; V gene: TRBV19; CDR3 DNA: TGTGTCAGTAGTATGATTGACGGGGCCACAGATACGCAGTATTTT; CDR3 protein: CVSSMIDGATDTQYF
D gene: NA; J gene: TRBJ2-7; clone size: many; CDR3 length: 14; V gene: TRBV11-3; CDR3 DNA: TGTGCCAGCAGCGTGGGGGGGCCCTCCTACGAGCAGTACTTC; CDR3 protein: CASSVGGPSYEQYF
D gene: TRBD2; J gene: TRBJ2-7; clone size: NA; CDR3 length: 16; V gene: TRBV11-2; CDR3 DNA: TGTGTCAGCAGCTTAGTGGTGGGGCTAGCGGGGGAAGAGCAGTATTTC; CDR3 protein: CVSSLVVGLAGEEQYF
D gene: TRBD1; J gene: TRBJ2-7; clone size: NA; CDR3 length: 16; V gene: TRBV19; CDR3 DNA: TGTGTCAGTAGTAAACCCTCCGGGACAGCGATTTACGAGCAGTACTTC; CDR3 protein: CVSSKPSGTAIYEQYF
D gene: NA; J gene: TRBJ1-1; clone size: NA; CDR3 length: 15; V gene: TRBV10-3; CDR3 DNA: TGTGTCATCAGTACCGGGACAACCATGATCACTGAAGCTTTCTTT; CDR3 protein: CVISTGTTMITEAFF
D gene: NA; J gene: TRBJ2-7; clone size: NA; CDR3 length: 13; V gene: TRBV12-5; CDR3 DNA: TGCGCTAGTGCCTCCGGGACGGTCTACGAGCTGTACTTC; CDR3 protein: CASASGTVYELYF
D gene: NA; J gene: TRBJ1-4; clone size: NA; CDR3 length: 12; V gene: TRBV11-2; CDR3 DNA: TGTGTCAGCAGCACCTGGGGGGGAAAACTGTCTTTT; CDR3 protein: CVSSTWGGKLSF
D gene: NA; J gene: TRBJ2-7; clone size: NA; CDR3 length: 18; V gene: TRBV7-8; CDR3 DNA: TGTGCCAGCAGCTCGGATCACGGTCGTACTATGAGCCCCTACGAGCAGTACTTC; CDR3 protein: CASSSDHGRTMSPYEQYF
D gene: NA; J gene: TRBJ1-1; clone size: NA; CDR3 length: 14; V gene: TRBV11-3; CDR3 DNA: TGTGCTACCAGCTTAGTGGGGGCCGGCACTGAAGCTTTCTTT; CDR3 protein: CATSLVGAGTEAFF
D gene: NA; J gene: TRBJ1-5; clone size: NA; CDR3 length: 14; V gene: TRBV5-6; CDR3 DNA: TGTTCCAGCAGCTTGAGTGAGACCCATCAGCCCCAGCATTTT; CDR3 protein: CSSSLSETHQPQHF
D gene: NA; J gene: TRBJ2-3; clone size: once; CDR3 length: 18; V gene: TRBV12-3/TRBV12-4; CDR3 DNA: TGTGCCAGCAGTTTCTTTCTCGCGAGCGGTCACGAGGGCGATACGCAGTATTTT; CDR3 protein: CASSFFLASGHEGDTQYF
D gene: TRBD2; J gene: TRBJ2-5; clone size: medium-sized; CDR3 length: 14; V gene: TRBV29-1; CDR3 DNA: TGCAGCGTTGCTGGACTAGGTGGTCGGGAGACCCAGTACTTC; CDR3 protein: CSVAGLGGRETQYF
D gene: NA; J gene: TRBJ2-5; clone size: NA; CDR3 length: 14; V gene: TRBV6-6; CDR3 DNA: TGTGCCAGCGCACTATCGATGCCCCAAGAGACCCAGTACTTC; CDR3 protein: CASALSMPQETQYF
D gene: NA; J gene: TRBJ2-3; clone size: NA; CDR3 length: 16; V gene: TRBV29-1; CDR3 DNA: TGCAATGTTAAGATTCAGCCCGATTATTCCATAGATACGCAGTATTTT; CDR3 protein: CNVKIQPDYSIDTQYF
D gene: TRBD2; J gene: TRBJ2-1; clone size: once; CDR3 length: 14; V gene: TRBV28; CDR3 DNA: TGTGCCAGCAGGGGGACTAGCGGCGACAATGAGCAGCCTTTC; CDR3 protein: CASRGTSGDNEQPF
D gene: NA; J gene: TRBJ1-4; clone size: once; CDR3 length: 19; V gene: TRBV5-5; CDR3 DNA: TGCGCCAGCAGCTTGGGGTTAGGCGGACGGGTTGTAACTAATGAAAAACTGTTTTTT; CDR3 protein: CASSLGLGGRVVTNEKLFF
D gene: NA; J gene: TRBJ1-6; clone size: NA; CDR3 length: 14; V gene: TRBV5-5; CDR3 DNA: TGTGTCAGAAGCTTGGACGTCAGTAATTCATCCCTCCACTTT; CDR3 protein: CVRSLDVSNSSLHF
D gene: TRBD2; J gene: TRBJ2-1; clone size: NA; CDR3 length: 15; V gene: TRBV12-5; CDR3 DNA: TGTGCTAGTGGGGCCGGGACTACTCTTATGGATGAGCAGTTCTTC; CDR3 protein: CASGAGTTLMDEQFF